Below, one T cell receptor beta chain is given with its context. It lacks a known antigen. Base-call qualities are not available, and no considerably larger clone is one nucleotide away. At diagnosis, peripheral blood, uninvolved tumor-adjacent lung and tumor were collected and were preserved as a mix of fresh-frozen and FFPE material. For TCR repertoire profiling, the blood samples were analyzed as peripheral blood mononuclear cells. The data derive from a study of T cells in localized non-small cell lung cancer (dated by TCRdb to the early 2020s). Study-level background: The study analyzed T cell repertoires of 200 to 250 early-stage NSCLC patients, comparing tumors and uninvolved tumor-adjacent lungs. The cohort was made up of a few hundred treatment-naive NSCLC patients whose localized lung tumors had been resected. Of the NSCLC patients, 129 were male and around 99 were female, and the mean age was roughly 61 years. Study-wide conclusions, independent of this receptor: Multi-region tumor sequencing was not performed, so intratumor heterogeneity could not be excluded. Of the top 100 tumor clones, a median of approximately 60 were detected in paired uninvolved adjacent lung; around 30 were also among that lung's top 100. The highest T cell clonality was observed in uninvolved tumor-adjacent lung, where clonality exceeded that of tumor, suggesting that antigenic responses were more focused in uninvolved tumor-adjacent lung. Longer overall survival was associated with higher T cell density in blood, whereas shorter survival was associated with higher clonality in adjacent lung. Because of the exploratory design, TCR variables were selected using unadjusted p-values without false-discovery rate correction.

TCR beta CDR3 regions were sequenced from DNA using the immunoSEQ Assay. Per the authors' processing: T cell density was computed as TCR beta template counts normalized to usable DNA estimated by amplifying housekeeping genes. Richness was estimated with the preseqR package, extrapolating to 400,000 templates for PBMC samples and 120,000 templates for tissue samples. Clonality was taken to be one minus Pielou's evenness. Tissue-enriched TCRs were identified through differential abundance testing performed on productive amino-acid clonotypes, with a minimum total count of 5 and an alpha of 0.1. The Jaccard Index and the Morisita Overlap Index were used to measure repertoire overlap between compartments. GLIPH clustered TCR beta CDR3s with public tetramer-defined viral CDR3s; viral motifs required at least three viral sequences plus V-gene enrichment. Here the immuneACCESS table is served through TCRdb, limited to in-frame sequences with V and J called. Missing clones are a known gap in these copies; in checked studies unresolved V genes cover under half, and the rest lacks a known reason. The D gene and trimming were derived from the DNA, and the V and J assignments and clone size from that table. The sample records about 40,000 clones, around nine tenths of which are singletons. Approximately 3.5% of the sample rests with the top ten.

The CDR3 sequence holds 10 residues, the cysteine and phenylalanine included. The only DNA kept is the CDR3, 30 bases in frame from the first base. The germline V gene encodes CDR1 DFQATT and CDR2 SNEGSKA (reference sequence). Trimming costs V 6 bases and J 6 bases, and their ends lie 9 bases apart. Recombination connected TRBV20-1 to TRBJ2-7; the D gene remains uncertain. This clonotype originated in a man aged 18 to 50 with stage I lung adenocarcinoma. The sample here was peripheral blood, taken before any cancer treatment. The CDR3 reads CSARNTEQYF. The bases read TGCAGTGCCCGAAATACCGAGCAGTACTTC.